The 7 T cell receptor beta chains listed next were all sequenced from one sample in a study of blood T cells in healthy people across ages. The use of a sample-barcoded 5' primer and a J-beta primer mix characterized a second PCR of roughly 7 to 11 cycles. A single record per CDR3 protein comes from TCRdb applying MiXCR to the 5' RACE reads. In the table there are 1,800,000 or so distinct CDR3 sequences, more than 35% of which are singletons. The sequenced sample was blood. These TCRs come from a human donor in good health.

The rearrangement links TRBV12-3 or TRBV12-4 to TRBJ2-7, with D perhaps matching TRBD1 (6 bases). There are 13 residues in the CDR3. V lost 7 bases and J lost 1, with 11 bases in between. The chain's CDR3 is CASTWGQSYEQYF. The CDR3 DNA follows: TGTGCCAGCACTTGGGGGCAGTCCTACGAGCAGTACTTC.

This clonotype was observed a handful of times. V usage is TRBV12-3 or TRBV12-4 and J usage is TRBJ2-7; 9 nucleotides line up with TRBD1. CDR3 size: 18 residues. After removal of 1 base from V and 4 bases from J, the junction contained 14 bases not matched to a gene. The CDR3 protein is CASSLVGGPGQGTYEQYF. CDR3 DNA sequence: TGTGCCAGCAGTTTAGTCGGAGGGCCGGGACAGGGCACGTACGAGCAGTACTTC.

At least ten counts were recorded for this clonotype. J is TRBJ2-5 and V is TRBV9, with a possible D match to TRBD2 (6 bases). CDR3 size: 14 residues. The germline CDR1 and CDR2 sequences are SGDLS and YYNGEE. Trimming took off 4 bases at V and 2 bases at J, with 12 bases between the two ends. This chain's CDR3 is CASSPVSGQETQYF. The CDR3, as DNA: TGTGCCAGCAGCCCTGTGAGCGGGCAAGAGACCCAGTACTTC. The full variable domain, its missing parts supplied by reference TRBV9 and TRBJ2-5, is DSGVTQTPKHLITATGQRVTLRCSPRSGDLSVYWYQQSLDQGLQFLIQYYNGEERAKGNILERFSAQQFPDLHSELNLSSLELGDSALYFCASSPVSGQETQYFGPGTRLLVL.

This chain uses TRBV12-3 or TRBV12-4 with TRBJ2-5; D tentatively fits TRBD1 or TRBD2 (5 bases each). This CDR3 has 14 amino acids. With 6 bases removed from V and 2 bases from J, the gap between germline ends came to 13 bases. CDR3 DNA: TGTGCCAGCAGAGCTCCCGGGGCGCAAGAGACCCAGTACTTC. Translated, it gives CASRAPGAQETQYF.

This clonotype was observed a few times. The gene calls are TRBV7-9 and TRBJ1-5; TRBD1 is a possible D gene (5 bases). Looked up from germline, CDR1 is SEHNR and CDR2 is FQNEAQ (reference sequence). The CDR3 has 12 amino acids. Trimming pared 2 bases from V and 8 bases from J, leaving 7 bases between. DNA of the CDR3: TGTGCCAGCAGCTTACGGGGGGAGCCCCAGCATTTT. The encoded protein is CASSLRGEPQHF. Full variable domain (outside the CDR3, taken from reference TRBV7-9 and TRBJ1-5): DTGVSQNPRHKITKRGQNVTFRCDPISEHNRLYWYRQTLGQGPEFLTYFQNEAQLEKSRLLSDRFSAERPKGSFSTLEIQRTEQGDSAMYLCASSLRGEPQHFGDGTRLSIL.

This clonotype has just a few counts. This sequence joins TRBV4-3 and TRBJ1-6; D is ambiguous. This CDR3 spans 15 amino acids. Trimming shortened V by 0 bases and J by 15 bases, and 18 bases separated the two germline ends. Germline CDR1 reads LGHNA; CDR2 reads YSLEER. In nucleotides, the CDR3 is TGCGCCAGCAGCCAAGATACCCCGCCCTTGAACAGCCTCCACTTT. It specifies CASSQDTPPLNSLHF.

CDR3 in DNA: TGTGCCAGCAGCTTAGCGACAGGTACCTATGGCTACACCTTC. Residues: CASSLATGTYGYTF. The chain carries TRBV7-2 and TRBJ1-2, with a tentative D call TRBD1 (6 bases). Trimming took 0 bases from V and 4 from J, leaving 9 bases between them. Germline lookup yields CDR1 SGHTA and CDR2 FQGNSA. The CDR3 covers 14 residues.